This T cell receptor (beta chain) was observed in a study of shared T cell receptors in the human thymus. Germline CDR1 and CDR2: SGHTA and FQGNSA. V was shortened by 2 bases and J by 0 bases, with 13 bases between the two germline ends. The CDR3 extends over 16 amino acids. Generated by immunoSEQ multiplex PCR, the TCRdb table keeps only in-frame clones and is missing some. The repertoire holds 500,000 to 550,000 clones, approximately 80% seen once, with 0.01% to 0.015% in the top ten. This same sample was also taken into another study, of human thymus T cells. That paper notes: Donation was from healthy Finnish infants who were having corrective surgery that addressed congenital heart defects. Thymic material originated from resections removed in the course of corrective heart surgery. Seemingly biased V and J gene usage marked thymic and blood repertoires.

The chain joins TRBV7-2 to TRBJ1-2, with D perhaps TRBD1 (6 bases). Sequencing used thymocytes. The source is a boy younger than two with a congenital heart defect. The CDR3 loop is CASSLNGTPSNYGYTF. In nucleotides, the CDR3 is TGTGCCAGCAGCTTAAACGGGACACCTTCTAACTATGGCTACACCTTC.